One sample yielded the 5 T cell receptor beta chains listed below, sequenced in a study of neoadjuvant anti-PD-1 for oral cavity cancer. Only in-frame clones appear in the TCRdb table, and some are missing; sequencing was by immunoSEQ multiplex PCR. The sample has more than 6,000 clones; roughly 45% are singletons. The sequences come from tumor tissue, collected before nivolumab (anti-PD-1) treatment. Receptors were obtained from a person aged 35-79 years with oral cavity squamous cell carcinoma.

The chain combines TRBV18 with TRBJ2-7; perhaps TRBD2 as D (5 bases). This CDR3 has 13 residues. CDR1 is KGHSH, CDR2 LQKENI, per germline. Between the trimmed V and J ends, which lost 4 bases and 0 bases, there was a span of 7 bases. The CDR3 DNA reads TGTGCCAGCTCACGGGAGAGCTCCTACGAGCAGTACTTC. Translating gives CASSRESSYEQYF.

The chain employs TRBV18 and TRBJ2-7, with 13 bases identical to TRBD2. This CDR3 is built from 15 residues. Germline-derived CDR1 and CDR2 are KGHSH and LQKENI. V lost 2 bases to trimming and J lost 3 bases; unmatched junction nucleotides: 1. CDR3 in amino acids: CASSPGLAGVYEQYF. CDR3 sequence (DNA): TGTGCCAGCTCACCAGGACTAGCGGGGGTCTACGAGCAGTACTTC.

This chain uses TRBV7-3 with TRBJ1-2; a possible D gene is TRBD1 (5 bases). This CDR3 region has 17 residues. The V gene's germline CDR1 is SGHTA and CDR2 FQGTGA. Trimming removed 5 bases at V and 0 bases at J, with 19 bases between. The CDR3 DNA reads as TGTGCCAGCAGCCTTAGAAGGGACGGCCCTTCTAACTATGGCTACACCTTC. Its translation: CASSLRRDGPSNYGYTF.

CDR3 DNA: TGTGCCAGCAGCTTAGGTCCCGCTAGCGGGGGGTACAGCTCCTACGAGCAGTACTTC. It encodes CASSLGPASGGYSSYEQYF. This chain connects TRBV7-2 to TRBJ2-7; 11 bases are a match to TRBD2. V shed 1 base and J 0 bases; nucleotides not matched to a gene: 11. The germline V gene has CDR1 SGHTA and CDR2 FQGNSA. The CDR3 runs 19 residues.

This chain links TRBV20-1 with TRBJ2-4, with no clear D. Germline CDR1 reads DFQATT; CDR2 reads SNEGSKA (reference sequence). The CDR3 covers 11 residues. Trimming cost V 1 base and J 15 bases, with 13 bases left between them. CDR3 loop: CSARGAQRLYF. Here the CDR3 DNA reads TGCAGTGCTAGAGGTGCACAGAGATTGTACTTC.